This T cell receptor (beta chain) was identified during a study of metastatic and nonmetastatic thyroid tumors. Trimming at V came to 2 bases and at J to 5 bases, leaving 6 bases not matched to a gene. Germline V gene lookup returns CDR1 MNHNS and CDR2 SASEGT. This CDR3 has 15 residues. This clone has at least ten counts. The same CDR3 can be traced to other DNA sequences in this sample. TCRdb reassembled clones from the PCR reads with MiXCR. The sample consists of tens of thousands of clones, roughly 13% of them appearing once. Before thyroid surgery, none of the patients had received any treatment. The rearrangement joins TRBV6-1 to TRBJ1-5, with 7 bases lining up with TRBD1. The clonotype was recovered from a female donor with papillary thyroid cancer or a benign thyroid nodule (not recorded which). Some clones in this sample may be carry-over from other donors' samples. Specimen: blood. The CDR3 sequence is CASSEFQDRHQPQHF. In nucleotides, the CDR3 is TGTGCCAGCAGTGAATTTCAGGACAGGCATCAGCCCCAGCATTTT.